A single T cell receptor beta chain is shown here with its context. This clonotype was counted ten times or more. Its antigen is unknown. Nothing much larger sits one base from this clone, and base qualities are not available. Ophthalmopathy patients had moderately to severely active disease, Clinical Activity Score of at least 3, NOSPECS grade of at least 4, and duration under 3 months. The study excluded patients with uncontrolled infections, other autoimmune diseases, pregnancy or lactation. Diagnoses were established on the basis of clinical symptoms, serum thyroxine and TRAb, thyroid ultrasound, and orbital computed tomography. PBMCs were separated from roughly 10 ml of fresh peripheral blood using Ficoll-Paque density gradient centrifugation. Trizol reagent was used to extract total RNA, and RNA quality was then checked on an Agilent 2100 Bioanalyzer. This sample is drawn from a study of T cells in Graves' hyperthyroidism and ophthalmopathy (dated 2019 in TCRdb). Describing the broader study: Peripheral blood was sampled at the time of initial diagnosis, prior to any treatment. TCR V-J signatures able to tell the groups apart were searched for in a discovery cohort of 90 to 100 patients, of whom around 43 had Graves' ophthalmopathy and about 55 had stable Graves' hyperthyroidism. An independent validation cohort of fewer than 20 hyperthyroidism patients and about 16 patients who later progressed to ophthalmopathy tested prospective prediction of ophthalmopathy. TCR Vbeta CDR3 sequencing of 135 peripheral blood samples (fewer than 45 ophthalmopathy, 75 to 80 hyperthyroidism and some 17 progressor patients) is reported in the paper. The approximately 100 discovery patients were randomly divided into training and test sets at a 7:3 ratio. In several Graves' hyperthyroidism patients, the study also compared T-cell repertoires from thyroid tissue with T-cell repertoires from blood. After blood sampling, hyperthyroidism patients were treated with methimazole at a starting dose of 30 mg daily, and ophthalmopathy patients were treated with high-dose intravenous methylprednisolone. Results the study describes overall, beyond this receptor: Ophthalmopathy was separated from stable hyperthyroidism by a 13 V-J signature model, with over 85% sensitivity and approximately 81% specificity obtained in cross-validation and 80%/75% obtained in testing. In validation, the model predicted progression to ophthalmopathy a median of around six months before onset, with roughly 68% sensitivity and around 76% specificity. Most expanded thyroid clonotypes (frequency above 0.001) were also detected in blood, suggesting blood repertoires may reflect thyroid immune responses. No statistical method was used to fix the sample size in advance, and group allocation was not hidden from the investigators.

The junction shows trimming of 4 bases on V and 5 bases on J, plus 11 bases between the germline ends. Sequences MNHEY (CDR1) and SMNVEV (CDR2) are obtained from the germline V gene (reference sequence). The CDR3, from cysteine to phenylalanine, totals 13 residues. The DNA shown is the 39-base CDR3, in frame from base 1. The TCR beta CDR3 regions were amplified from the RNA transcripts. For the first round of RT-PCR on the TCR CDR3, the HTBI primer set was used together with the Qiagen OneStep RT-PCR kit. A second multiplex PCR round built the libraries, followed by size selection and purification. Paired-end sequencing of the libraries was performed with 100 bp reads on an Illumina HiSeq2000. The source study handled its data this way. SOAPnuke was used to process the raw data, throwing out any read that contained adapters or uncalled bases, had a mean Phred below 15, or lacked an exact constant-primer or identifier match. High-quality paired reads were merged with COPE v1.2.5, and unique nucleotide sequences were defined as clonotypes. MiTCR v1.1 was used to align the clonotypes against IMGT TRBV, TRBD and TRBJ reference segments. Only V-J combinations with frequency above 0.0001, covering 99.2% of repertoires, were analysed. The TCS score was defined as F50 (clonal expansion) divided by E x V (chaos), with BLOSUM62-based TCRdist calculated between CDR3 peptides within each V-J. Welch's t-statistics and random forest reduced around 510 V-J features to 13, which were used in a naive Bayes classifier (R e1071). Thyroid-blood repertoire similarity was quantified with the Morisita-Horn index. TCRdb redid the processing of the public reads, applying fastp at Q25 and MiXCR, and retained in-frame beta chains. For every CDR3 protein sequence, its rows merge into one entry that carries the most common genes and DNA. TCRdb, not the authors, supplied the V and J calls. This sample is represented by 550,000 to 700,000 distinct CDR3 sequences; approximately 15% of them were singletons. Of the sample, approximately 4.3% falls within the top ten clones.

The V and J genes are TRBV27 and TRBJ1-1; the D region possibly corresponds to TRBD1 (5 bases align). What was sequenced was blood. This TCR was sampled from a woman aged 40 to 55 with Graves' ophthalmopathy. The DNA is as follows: TGTGCCAGCAGTTCCTTCAGGGCAACTGAAGCTTTCTTT. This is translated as CASSSFRATEAFF.